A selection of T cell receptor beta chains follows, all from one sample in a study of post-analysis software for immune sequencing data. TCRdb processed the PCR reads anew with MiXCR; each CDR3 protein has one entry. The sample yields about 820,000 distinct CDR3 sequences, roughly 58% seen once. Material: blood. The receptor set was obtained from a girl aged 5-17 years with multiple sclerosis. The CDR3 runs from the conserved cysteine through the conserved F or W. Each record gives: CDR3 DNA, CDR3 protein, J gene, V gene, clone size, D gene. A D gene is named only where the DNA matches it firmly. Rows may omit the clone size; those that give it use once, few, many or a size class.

TGCGCCAGCAGCCGCGATACTGATGGCTACACCTTC | CASSRDTDGYTF | TRBJ1-2 | TRBV5-1 | NA | NA
TGTGCCAGCAGCTTCCGGGCTTGGCAGGGCTCCTACAATGAGCAGTTCTTC | CASSFRAWQGSYNEQFF | TRBJ2-1 | TRBV7-2 | NA | NA
TGCAGCGTTGAAGGGCGGAGCAGGGTTGGCTACACCTTC | CSVEGRSRVGYTF | TRBJ1-2 | TRBV29-1 | NA | NA
TGTGCCAGCAGCCCGAGAGGACTAGCGGGATCCTACAATGAGCAGTTCTTC | CASSPRGLAGSYNEQFF | TRBJ2-1 | TRBV11-3 | NA | TRBD2
TGTGCCAGCAGTGACGGGGCGAACACTGAAGCTTTCTTT | CASSDGANTEAFF | TRBJ1-1 | TRBV6-4 | NA | NA
TGCGCCAACAGTCGGGCGGACACAGATACGCAGTATTTT | CANSRADTDTQYF | TRBJ2-3 | TRBV5-1 | NA | NA
TGTGCCAGCAGTAGCGCATTTCGCGAGCAGTACTTC | CASSSAFREQYF | TRBJ2-7 | TRBV12-3/TRBV12-4 | few | NA
TGTGCCAGCAGTTTAGCTGACAGGGGGCTCGAGAGCTCCTACGAGCAGTACTTC | CASSLADRGLESSYEQYF | TRBJ2-7 | TRBV12-3/TRBV12-4 | few | TRBD1
TGTGCCAGCAGACTAGCGGGCAGCTCCTACAATGAGCAGTTCTTC | CASRLAGSSYNEQFF | TRBJ2-1 | TRBV6-2/TRBV6-3 | few | TRBD2
TGTGCCAGCAGCTTGGCCATCGCGGGTACAGATACGCAGTATTTT | CASSLAIAGTDTQYF | TRBJ2-3 | TRBV5-8 | NA | NA
TGTGCCAGCACCCGTACCAAAGACTATGGCTACACCTTC | CASTRTKDYGYTF | TRBJ1-2 | TRBV6-5 | few | NA
TGTGCCAGCAGCTTGGGTACGGGACAGGTTCTCTACGAGCAGTACTTC | CASSLGTGQVLYEQYF | TRBJ2-7 | TRBV5-5 | few | TRBD1
TGTGCCAGCAGCCAGGGTCTATCGCGGGGTGAGCAGTACTTC | CASSQGLSRGEQYF | TRBJ2-5 | TRBV3-1 | NA | NA
TGCGCCAGCAGCTTGGAGATTAGGGTGGTCGAGCAGTACTTC | CASSLEIRVVEQYF | TRBJ2-7 | TRBV5-1 | NA | NA
TGTGCCAGCAGCCGTGGATCGCGGGGAGAGACCCAGTACTTC | CASSRGSRGETQYF | TRBJ2-5 | TRBV7-2 | NA | NA
TGTGCCAGCAGCTTACACAGGGGACATAGCAATCAGCCCCAGCATTTT | CASSLHRGHSNQPQHF | TRBJ1-5 | TRBV7-9 | NA | TRBD1
TGCGCCAGCAGCTTGTCGTACGATGAGCAGTTCTTC | CASSLSYDEQFF | TRBJ2-1 | TRBV5-1 | NA | NA
TGCAGCGTGTTGGGGGCGAATCTAAACACTGAAGCTTTCTTT | CSVLGANLNTEAFF | TRBJ1-1 | TRBV29-1 | few | NA
TGTGCCAGCAGCTTATCGGGACAGGCGTCCTACGAGCAGTACTTC | CASSLSGQASYEQYF | TRBJ2-7 | TRBV11-3 | once | TRBD1
TGTGCCAGCAGCCAAGTGGGACAACAAGAGACCCAGTACTTC | CASSQVGQQETQYF | TRBJ2-5 | TRBV4-2 | NA | NA
TGTGCCAGCAGTTTTAATCGTTACGAGCAGTACTTC | CASSFNRYEQYF | TRBJ2-7 | TRBV12-3/TRBV12-4 | few | NA
TGCAGTGCTAGGGTGCGGGGGAGCTCCTACGAGCAGTACTTC | CSARVRGSSYEQYF | TRBJ2-7 | TRBV20-1 | NA | TRBD2
TGTGCCAGCAGCTTAGAACTACGGGGACTAGGGTCGGACAATGAGCAGTACTTC | CASSLELRGLGSDNEQYF | TRBJ2-4 | TRBV7-9 | NA | TRBD2
TGTGCCAGCTCACCGGTGGGCTATGGCCACACCTTC | CASSPVGYGHTF | TRBJ1-2 | TRBV18 | NA | NA
TGTGCCAGCAGTTACCATACAGGGTCCGGCGAGACCCAGTACTTC | CASSYHTGSGETQYF | TRBJ2-5 | TRBV6-5 | NA | NA
TGCAGTGCTAGAGACAGACCGGAACAGGGGTCTTCACCCCTCCACTTT | CSARDRPEQGSSPLHF | TRBJ1-6 | TRBV20-1 | NA | TRBD1
TGCAGTGCTAGAGATAGGGTAGCGGGGCCCTACGAGCAGTACTTC | CSARDRVAGPYEQYF | TRBJ2-7 | TRBV20-1 | NA | TRBD2
TGTGCCAGCAGCTTTGGCGGGAGAAATGAGCAGTTCTTC | CASSFGGRNEQFF | TRBJ2-1 | TRBV7-9 | few | TRBD2
TGTGCCAGCAGCCCGCGGACTAGTGGCTACGAGCAGTACTTC | CASSPRTSGYEQYF | TRBJ2-7 | TRBV6-5 | many | TRBD2